This T cell receptor (beta chain) was identified in a study of T cells in Graves' hyperthyroidism and ophthalmopathy. Study-wide findings and caveats: Most clonotypes expanded in the thyroid (above 0.001) were also present in blood.

Absent ophthalmopathy progression within 18 months defined stable Graves' hyperthyroidism. Lactation, pregnancy, other autoimmune disease or uncontrolled infection led to exclusion of patients. Diagnoses were made from clinical symptoms, serum measures (thyroxine and TRAb), thyroid ultrasound and orbital computed tomography. This clonotype has just a few counts. Antigen unknown. Amplification yielded TCR beta CDR3 regions, with RNA transcripts as the source. The HTBI set primed first-round TCR CDR3 RT-PCR. TCRdb re-analysed the multiplex PCR reads in MiXCR, keeping a single row per CDR3 protein. The data contain hundreds of thousands of distinct CDR3 sequences, 13% to 15% of them singletons. This CDR3 region has 16 residues. Germline CDR1 and CDR2: MNHEY and SVGAGI. The V end was cut by 0 bases, the J end by 8 bases, with 19 bases between.

The chain is built from TRBV6-5 and TRBJ1-2; D may be TRBD1 (6 bases). The TCR comes from a woman younger than 30 with Graves' hyperthyroidism. The sequenced sample consisted of blood. CDR3 coding DNA: TGTGCCAGCAGTTACTCGACGGGGGGCAGGTCGAAGGGCTACACCTTC. Encoded protein: CASSYSTGGRSKGYTF.